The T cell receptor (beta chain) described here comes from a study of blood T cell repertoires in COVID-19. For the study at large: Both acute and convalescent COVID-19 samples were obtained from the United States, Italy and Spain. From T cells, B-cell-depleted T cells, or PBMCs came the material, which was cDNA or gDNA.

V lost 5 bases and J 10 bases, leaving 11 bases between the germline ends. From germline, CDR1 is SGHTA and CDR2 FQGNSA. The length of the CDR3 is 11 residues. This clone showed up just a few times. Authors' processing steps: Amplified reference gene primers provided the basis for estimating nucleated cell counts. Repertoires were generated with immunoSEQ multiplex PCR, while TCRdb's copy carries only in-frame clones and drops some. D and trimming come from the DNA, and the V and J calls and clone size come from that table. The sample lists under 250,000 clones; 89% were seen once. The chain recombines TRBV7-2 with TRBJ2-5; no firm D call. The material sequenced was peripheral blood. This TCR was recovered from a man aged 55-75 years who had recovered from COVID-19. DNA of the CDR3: TGTGCCAGCAGCCCAGCGACGAACCAGTACTTC. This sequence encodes CASSPATNQYF.